This TCR beta chain is drawn from a study of human T cells and chemical hapten exposure. Time point given: pre-sensitization, week 0. The sample's treatment: therapeutic diphenylcyclopropenone sensitization with weekly scalp DPC. Ahead of each patch test application, blood was drawn. It was the library that attached unique molecular identifiers to individual cDNA molecules. MiXCR, run by TCRdb on the RACE reads, gives a single entry per CDR3 protein. The sample has 85,000 to 120,000 distinct CDR3 sequences, more than 10% seen once; the top ten hold around 1.7%. Between the trimmed V and J ends, which lost 4 bases and 2 bases, there was a span of 9 bases. Germline CDR1 SGHAT, CDR2 FQNNGV. CDR3 length equals 15 residues. Findings and limits, study-wide: Each of the donors had alopecia, so their immune responses may not resemble those of healthy people.

In this sample, this clonotype turned up a few times. No antigen is known for it. This rearrangement joins TRBV11-2 to TRBJ2-6, with D hard to call. The sample in question was whole blood, obtained in connection with sensitization to the hapten diphenylcyclopropenone (DPC). This TCR derives from a woman aged 45-65 years with alopecia areata. Some clones in this sample may be carry-over from other donors' samples. CDR3 sequence (DNA): TGTGCCAGCAGCTCCCTACCGACTGGGGCCAACGTCCTGACTTTC. As protein: CASSSLPTGANVLTF.